A selection of T cell receptor beta chains follows, all from one sample in a study of blood T cell repertoires in COVID-19. The method was immunoSEQ multiplex PCR; TCRdb's version includes in-frame clones alone and lacks a portion of them. In the table there are some 87,000 clones, 83% of which are singletons. The sequenced sample consisted of peripheral blood. Receptor source: a man of 80 years or more with active or convalescent COVID-19. Each CDR3 is given without its conserved first and last residue. Clone size is stated in some rows and not others, as once, few, many or a class when expanded.

>TRBJ1-2|TRBV7-8|11|NA
ASSLVARGGYT
>TRBJ2-1|TRBV19|11|NA
ASAAQGANEQF
>TRBJ1-3|TRBV10-2|14|NA
ASSDRYRNSGNTIY
>TRBJ1-4|TRBV7-9|13|NA
ASSSSARFDWKLF
>TRBJ1-2|TRBV12-5|12|NA
ASGLGDRSYGYT
>TRBJ2-3|TRBV9|16|NA
ASSVRPGLAGRTDTQY
>TRBJ2-5|TRBV3-1/TRBV3-2|12|few
ASSLLSIQETQY
>TRBJ1-2|TRBV6-6|14|few
ASRLGEGVGNYGYT
>TRBJ1-2|TRBV5-4|14|once
ASVIRDRDGNYGYT
>TRBJ1-4|TRBV4-1|14|NA
ASCLEGTATNEKLF
>TRBJ2-3|TRBV7-2|13|NA
ASSLGGRYTDTQY
>TRBJ2-7|TRBV6-6|9|many
ASREESRQY
>TRBJ1-2|TRBV7-9|12|NA
ASSLGTGGFGYT
>TRBJ1-4|TRBV4-2|12|NA
ASSPKGIDEKLF
>TRBJ2-2|TRBV19|11|NA
ASNSFNTGELF
>TRBJ2-5|TRBV3-1/TRBV3-2|12|NA
ASRFWTVGETQY
>TRBJ2-5|TRBV5-1|14|NA
ASSLGRQGAVETQY
>TRBJ2-5|TRBV27|14|NA
ASSLGLAGALETQY